The 28 T cell receptor beta chains below were found in one sample sequenced in a study of blood T cell repertoires in COVID-19. Assay: immunoSEQ multiplex PCR; the TCRdb copy retains only in-frame clones and omits some. The top ten hold about 4.2% of the sample, which has 45,000 to 60,000 clones, roughly nine tenths seen once. Material for sequencing was peripheral blood. The receptors were sampled from a man aged 50-59 years with acute or convalescent COVID-19.

This chain connects TRBV4-1 to TRBJ2-7, with D unclear. Trimming removed 7 bases from V and 0 bases from J, with 25 bases in between. This CDR3 contains 18 residues. CDR1 and CDR2 from the germline V gene are MGHRA and YSYEKL. The CDR3 loop reads CASTPSGLGYESSYEQYF. CDR3 DNA: TGCGCCAGCACCCCCTCGGGTCTCGGCTACGAAAGCTCCTACGAGCAGTACTTC.

The genes are TRBV5-1 and TRBJ1-2; TRBD1 matches at 8 bases. Germline values: CDR1 SGHRS, CDR2 YFSETQ. Trimming took 5 bases from V and 4 from J; bases not matched to a gene: 13. The CDR3 runs 16 residues. CDR3: CASRAGTGTFSYGYTF. CDR3 in DNA: TGCGCCAGCAGGGCCGGGACAGGCACCTTTTCCTATGGCTACACCTTC.

V gene TRBV24-1 combines with J gene TRBJ2-5, with 11 bases fitting TRBD1. CDR3 length: 15 amino acids. The V segment lost 7 bases and the J segment 5 bases; nucleotides outside the gene matches: 8. Germline CDR1 and CDR2: KGHDR and SFDVKD. Here the CDR3 reads CATSSGTGGWETQYF. CDR3 DNA: TGTGCCACCAGCTCTGGGACAGGGGGGTGGGAGACCCAGTACTTC.

The chain employs TRBV19 and TRBJ2-1; perhaps TRBD1 as D (5 bases). The V end lost 3 bases, the J end lost 0 bases, and 15 bases lay between the germline ends. Germline V gene data show CDR1 as LNHDA and CDR2 as SQIVND (reference sequence). The CDR3 consists of 17 residues. The CDR3 DNA is TGTGCCAGTAGTATGGGGCACGGGTCGGGCTCCTACAATGAGCAGTTCTTC. As protein: CASSMGHGSGSYNEQFF.

V usage is TRBV19 and J usage is TRBJ2-1, with D unclear. V dropped 5 bases and J dropped 2 bases, with 16 bases sitting between them. From germline, CDR1 is LNHDA and CDR2 SQIVND (reference sequence). CDR3 length equals 16 residues. The CDR3 is CASSPDFTPTYNEQFF. CDR3 coding DNA: TGTGCCAGTAGTCCAGACTTCACTCCGACCTACAATGAGCAGTTCTTC.

CDR3 DNA sequence: TGTGCCAGAACAGACGATAACTATGGCGGCTACACCTTC. It translates to CARTDDNYGGYTF. The chain employs TRBV5-3 and TRBJ1-2; D is unresolved. TRBV5-3 is designated an ORF whose function remains uncertain. This CDR3 comprises 13 residues. The V gene lost 6 bases and the J gene lost 8 bases, with 17 bases spanning the gap.

The chain couples TRBV3-1 (or the pseudogene TRBV3-2) to TRBJ1-2, with TRBD1 identical over 7 bases. This CDR3 comprises 16 residues. V gave up 1 base and J gave up 4 bases; unmatched junction bases: 9. The germline CDR1 and CDR2 sequences are LGHDT and YNNKEL (reference sequence). CDR3 DNA sequence: TGTGCCAGCAGCCAAGGGGCCAGGGGGGACTTCTATGGCTACACCTTC. This codes for CASSQGARGDFYGYTF.

The chain links TRBV11-2 to TRBJ2-5, with no clear D. V shed 1 base and J shed 0 bases, with 6 bases lying between them. The CDR3 contains 14 residues. In germline, CDR1 is SGHAT, CDR2 FQNNGV. CDR3 sequence reads: CASSLVGYQETQYF. CDR3 DNA sequence: TGTGCCAGCAGCTTAGTCGGTTACCAAGAGACCCAGTACTTC. The full variable domain, completed using reference TRBV11-2 and TRBJ2-5, is EAGVAQSPRYKIIEKRQSVAFWCNPISGHATLYWYQQILGQGPKLLIQFQNNGVVDDSQLPKDRFSAERLKGVDSTLKIQPAKLEDSAVYLCASSLVGYQETQYFGPGTRLLVL.

The chain has TRBV4-3 and TRBJ1-2; TRBD1 matches at 10 bases. V lost 1 base, J lost 4 bases, and 3 bases stayed unmatched. This CDR3 spans 15 amino acids. The germline gives CDR1 LGHNA, CDR2 YSLEER. The CDR3 DNA reads TGCGCCAGCAGCCAAGCGTGGACAGGGGGCTATGGCTACACCTTC. Its protein product is CASSQAWTGGYGYTF.

The chain couples TRBV18 to TRBJ1-2; TRBD1 matches 9 bases. Germline V gives CDR1 KGHSH, CDR2 LQKENI. V trimming: 3 bases; J trimming: 13 bases; junction bases outside the gene matches: 6. The CDR3 runs to 12 residues. The CDR3 DNA is TGTGCCAGCTCACCGGGACAGGGACCGCGCACCTTC. Translating gives CASSPGQGPRTF.

This clone occurred once. This chain connects TRBV27 to TRBJ1-3; TRBD1 might be the D (5 bases). The CDR3 extends over 14 amino acids. Per germline, CDR1 MNHEY and CDR2 SMNVEV (reference sequence). Trimming cost V 2 bases and J 4 bases, with 9 bases left between them. This chain's CDR3 is CASSLLGAGNTIYF. The CDR3 DNA reads as TGTGCCAGCAGTTTACTAGGGGCAGGAAACACCATATATTTT.

The rearrangement links TRBV6-2 or TRBV6-3 to TRBJ2-1; 8 bases fit TRBD2. This CDR3 is 15 amino acids long. Germline lookup yields CDR1 MNHEY and CDR2 SVGEGT. V gave up 4 bases and J gave up 3 bases; unmatched junction bases: 5. The CDR3 DNA sequence: TGTGCCAGCAGTTCAGAGCGGGAGTTCTACAATGAGCAGTTCTTC. It codes for CASSSEREFYNEQFF.

This CDR3 is CASSLKIGGQGAKSPLHF. Written as DNA, the CDR3 is TGTGCCAGCAGCTTAAAAATCGGTGGACAGGGGGCAAAGTCACCCCTCCACTTT. The rearrangement links TRBV7-6 to TRBJ1-6; TRBD1 aligns across 11 bases. With V trimmed by 2 bases and J by 10 bases, 13 bases remained unmatched. The V gene's germline CDR1 is SGHVS and CDR2 FNYEAQ. This CDR3 is built from 18 residues.

The CDR3: CASSPRDRETYEQYF. For the CDR3, the DNA is TGTGCCAGCTCACCACGGGACAGGGAGACCTACGAGCAGTACTTC. The chain combines TRBV18 with TRBJ2-7; 9 positions match TRBD1. The CDR3 is 15 amino acids. Germline CDR1 KGHSH, CDR2 LQKENI. The V segment lost 1 base and the J segment 2 bases; nucleotides outside the gene matches: 3.

The V gene is TRBV11-3, the J gene TRBJ2-1; 7 nucleotides match TRBD2. From germline, CDR1 is SGHNT and CDR2 YENEEA. After removal of 2 bases from V and 8 bases from J, the junction contained 12 bases not matched to a gene. The CDR3 covers 16 residues. CDR3: CASSLRQGLIGDEQFF. The CDR3 DNA sequence: TGTGCCAGCAGCTTACGTCAGGGACTAATTGGGGATGAGCAGTTCTTC.

This chain joins TRBV5-8 and TRBJ2-2; the D gene is possibly TRBD2 (6 bases). Deletions cut 0 bases from V and 7 bases from J, with 13 bases between. Germline V lookup: CDR1 SGHTS, CDR2 YDEGEE. This CDR3 has 15 residues. The CDR3 nucleotides read TGTGCCAGCAGCTTGGTTACGGGAGCGGGCGGGGAGCTGTTTTTT. Translating gives CASSLVTGAGGELFF.

The V and J genes are TRBV7-2 and TRBJ1-1; D is unclear. The CDR3 spans 14 residues. V was clipped by 4 bases and J by 1 base, with 10 bases between them. In germline, CDR1 is SGHTA, CDR2 FQGNSA. The CDR3 region has the DNA TGTGCCAGCAGCTCCCTTTGGAGGAACACTGAAGCTTTCTTT. Protein: CASSSLWRNTEAFF. Full variable domain (rest looked up from reference TRBV7-2 and TRBJ1-1): GAGVSQSPSNKVTEKGKDVELRCDPISGHTALYWYRQSLGQGLEFLIYFQGNSAPDKSGLPSDRFSAERTGGSVSTLTIQRTQQEDSAVYLCASSSLWRNTEAFFGQGTRLTVV.

The genes are TRBV24-1 and TRBJ2-1; 13 bases map to TRBD2. The CDR3 has 16 residues. J lost 10 bases, V lost 3 bases, and 8 bases had no gene match. Germline lookup yields CDR1 KGHDR and CDR2 SFDVKD. In DNA, the CDR3 is TGTGCCACCAGTGATCGAATACTAGCGGGAGGGGTCGAGCAGTTCTTC. It is translated as CATSDRILAGGVEQFF.

CDR3 loop: CSVEGTANTEAFF. The CDR3 nucleotides are TGCAGCGTTGAGGGGACAGCGAACACTGAAGCTTTCTTT. The chain employs TRBV29-1 and TRBJ1-1, with 7 bases lining up with TRBD1. Germline lookup yields CDR1 SQVTM and CDR2 ANQGSEA. The CDR3 spans 13 residues. J was trimmed by 1 base and V by 3 bases; bases with no gene match: 2.

The J gene is TRBJ1-2, the V gene TRBV6-2 or TRBV6-3; D might be TRBD1 (6 bases). The germline V gene has CDR1 MNHEY and CDR2 SVGEGT. This CDR3 comprises 16 residues. Trimming removed 6 bases at V and 3 bases at J, with 20 bases between. The CDR3 region has the DNA TGTGCCAGCAGCGAGGGGGGGCACGGGCCCGACTATGGCTACACCTTC. Translation: CASSEGGHGPDYGYTF.

The chain joins TRBV24-1 to TRBJ1-5; D might be TRBD1 (6 bases). Germline-derived CDR1 and CDR2 are KGHDR and SFDVKD. Trimming took off 2 bases at V and 5 bases at J, with 6 bases between the two ends. The CDR3 totals 13 residues. The CDR3 loop reads CATSDSGDQPQHF. The CDR3 DNA reads as TGTGCCACCAGTGATTCAGGGGATCAGCCCCAGCATTTT.

The J gene is TRBJ2-3, the V gene TRBV9, with TRBD2 matching 7 bases. Germline V gene sequence: CDR1 SGDLS, CDR2 YYNGEE. The J segment lost 2 bases and the V segment lost 3 bases, leaving 3 bases of the junction unmatched. The length of the CDR3 is 14 residues. The DNA for the CDR3 is TGTGCCAGCAGCGCGGGACTAACCACAGATACGCAGTATTTT. Its protein product is CASSAGLTTDTQYF.

V and J are TRBV24-1 and TRBJ2-1; 10 bases fit TRBD2. In germline, CDR1 is KGHDR, CDR2 SFDVKD. This CDR3 is built from 15 residues. V trimming: 1 base; J trimming: 9 bases; junction bases outside the gene matches: 5. CDR3: CATSDLAGGPSEQFF. The DNA for the CDR3 is TGTGCCACCAGTGATTTAGCGGGAGGGCCGAGTGAGCAGTTCTTC.

The chain links TRBV6-5 to TRBJ1-4; 12 positions agree with TRBD1. This CDR3 is built from 15 residues. CDR1 is MNHEY, CDR2 SVGAGI, per germline. After removal of 0 bases from V and 13 bases from J, the junction contained 6 bases not matched to a gene. The CDR3 loop reads CASSYSGTGGEGLFF. CDR3 sequence (DNA): TGTGCCAGCAGTTACTCCGGGACAGGGGGCGAAGGACTGTTTTTT.

The V gene is TRBV5-1, the J gene TRBJ2-5; no clear D gene. V was cut by 0 bases and J by 7 bases, with 13 bases left in between. The CDR3 consists of 14 residues. Germline V lookup: CDR1 SGHRS, CDR2 YFSETQ. The CDR3 nucleotides are TGCGCCAGCAGCTTGGGAGGCGTATTAGGGACCCAGTACTTC. This sequence encodes CASSLGGVLGTQYF.

V usage is TRBV5-4 and J usage is TRBJ2-7; TRBD1 matches at 7 bases. The trim removed 0 bases at V and 4 bases at J, leaving 7 bases unmatched. Germline CDR1 reads SGHNT; CDR2 reads YYREEE (reference sequence). The CDR3 runs 15 residues. CDR3: CASSLEGQKRYEQYF. In DNA form, the CDR3 reads TGTGCCAGCAGCTTGGAGGGACAGAAAAGGTACGAGCAGTACTTC.

The J gene is TRBJ2-1, the V gene TRBV19; 8 bases are shared with TRBD2. After removal of 5 bases from V and 9 bases from J, the junction contained 9 bases not matched to a gene. Germline-derived CDR1 and CDR2 are LNHDA and SQIVND (reference sequence). This CDR3 contains 14 residues. CDR3 protein: CASSAGREEGEQFF. CDR3 nucleotides: TGTGCCAGTAGTGCAGGGCGGGAGGAGGGTGAGCAGTTCTTC.

The chain couples TRBV6-5 to TRBJ2-7; possible D gene TRBD1, 6 bases. The CDR3 sequence is 14 residues long. Deletions cut 10 bases from V and 0 bases from J, with 16 bases between. Germline-derived CDR1 and CDR2 are MNHEY and SVGAGI. CDR3 DNA sequence: TGTGCCACCACCAGGGGCCTCCACTCCTACGAGCAGTACTTC. It encodes CATTRGLHSYEQYF.